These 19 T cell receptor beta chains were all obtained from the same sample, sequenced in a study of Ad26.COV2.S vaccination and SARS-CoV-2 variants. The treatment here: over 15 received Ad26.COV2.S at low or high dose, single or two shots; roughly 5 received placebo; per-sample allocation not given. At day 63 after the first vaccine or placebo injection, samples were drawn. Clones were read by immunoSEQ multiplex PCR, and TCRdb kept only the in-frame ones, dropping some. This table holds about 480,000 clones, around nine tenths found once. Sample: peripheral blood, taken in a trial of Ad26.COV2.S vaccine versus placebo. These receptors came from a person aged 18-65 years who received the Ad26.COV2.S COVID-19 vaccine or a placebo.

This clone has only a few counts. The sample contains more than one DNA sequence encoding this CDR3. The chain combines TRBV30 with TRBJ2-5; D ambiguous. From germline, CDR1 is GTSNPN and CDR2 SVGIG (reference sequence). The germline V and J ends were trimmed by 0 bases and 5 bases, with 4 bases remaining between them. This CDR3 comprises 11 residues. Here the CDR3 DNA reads TGTGCCTGGAGTGTGGGGGAGACCCAGTACTTC. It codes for CAWSVGETQYF.

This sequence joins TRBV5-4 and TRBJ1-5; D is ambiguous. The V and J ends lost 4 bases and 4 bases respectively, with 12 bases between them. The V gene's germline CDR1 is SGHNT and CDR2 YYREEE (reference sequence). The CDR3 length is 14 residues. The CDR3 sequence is CASSLAGLNQPQHF. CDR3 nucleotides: TGTGCCAGCAGCCTCGCGGGGTTAAATCAGCCCCAGCATTTT.

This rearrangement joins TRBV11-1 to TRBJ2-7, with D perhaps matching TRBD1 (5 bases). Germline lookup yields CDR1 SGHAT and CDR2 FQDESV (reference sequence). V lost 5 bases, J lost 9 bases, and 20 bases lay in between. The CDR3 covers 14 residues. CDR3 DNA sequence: TGTGCCAGCAGCCTAGGGGCACAGCACTCTCCGCAGTACTTC. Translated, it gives CASSLGAQHSPQYF.

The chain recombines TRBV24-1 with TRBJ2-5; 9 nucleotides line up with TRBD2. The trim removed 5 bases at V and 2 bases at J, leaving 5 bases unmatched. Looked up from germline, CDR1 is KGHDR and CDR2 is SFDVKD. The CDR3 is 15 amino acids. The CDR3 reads CATSGSGGPQETQYF. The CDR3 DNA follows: TGTGCCACCAGTGGTAGCGGGGGACCACAAGAGACCCAGTACTTC.

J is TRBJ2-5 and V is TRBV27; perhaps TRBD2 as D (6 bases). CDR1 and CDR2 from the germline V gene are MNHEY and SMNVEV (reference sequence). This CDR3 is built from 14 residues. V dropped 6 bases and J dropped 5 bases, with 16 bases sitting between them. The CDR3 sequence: CASRGAGLLETQYF. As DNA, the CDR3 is TGTGCCAGCAGGGGCGCGGGACTGTTGGAGACCCAGTACTTC.

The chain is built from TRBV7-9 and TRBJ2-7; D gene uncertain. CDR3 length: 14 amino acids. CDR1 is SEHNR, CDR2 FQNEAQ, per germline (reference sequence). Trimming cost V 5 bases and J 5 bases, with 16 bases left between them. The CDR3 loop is CASSPGLPPDEQYF. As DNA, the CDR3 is TGTGCCAGCAGCCCCGGGCTCCCTCCGGACGAGCAGTACTTC.

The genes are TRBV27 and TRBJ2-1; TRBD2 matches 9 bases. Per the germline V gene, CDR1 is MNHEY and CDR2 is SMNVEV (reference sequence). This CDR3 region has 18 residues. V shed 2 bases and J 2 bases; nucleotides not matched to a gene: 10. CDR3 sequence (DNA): TGTGCCAGCAGTTTAGAACTAGCGGGCGCCGGCACCTACAATGAGCAGTTCTTC. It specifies CASSLELAGAGTYNEQFF.

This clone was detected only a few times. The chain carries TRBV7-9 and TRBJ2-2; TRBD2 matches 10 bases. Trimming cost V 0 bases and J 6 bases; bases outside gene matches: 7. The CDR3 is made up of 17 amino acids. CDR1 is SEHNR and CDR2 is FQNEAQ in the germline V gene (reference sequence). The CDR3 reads CASSLATLAGEAGELFF. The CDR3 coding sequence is TGTGCCAGCAGCTTAGCGACCCTAGCGGGAGAGGCCGGGGAGCTGTTTTTT.

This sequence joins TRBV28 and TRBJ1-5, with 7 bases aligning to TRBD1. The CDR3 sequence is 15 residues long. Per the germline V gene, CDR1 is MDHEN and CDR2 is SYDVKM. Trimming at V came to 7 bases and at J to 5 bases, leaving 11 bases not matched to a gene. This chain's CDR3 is CASKITGTADQPQHF. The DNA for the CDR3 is TGTGCCAGCAAAATAACCGGGACAGCCGATCAGCCCCAGCATTTT.

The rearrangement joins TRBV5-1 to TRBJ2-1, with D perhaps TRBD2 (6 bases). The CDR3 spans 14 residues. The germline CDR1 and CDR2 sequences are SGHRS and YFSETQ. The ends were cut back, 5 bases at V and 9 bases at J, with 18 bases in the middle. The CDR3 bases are TGCGCCAGCAGGAGCCAGTTAGGGCGGGGTGAGCAGTTCTTC. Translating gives CASRSQLGRGEQFF.

The CDR3 sequence: CASSFGSYSNQPQHF. CDR3 nucleotide sequence: TGTGCCAGCAGCTTTGGGAGCTATAGCAATCAGCCCCAGCATTTT. The rearrangement links TRBV7-9 to TRBJ1-5, with D uncertain. V shed 3 bases and J shed 0 bases, with 9 bases lying between them. The CDR3 sequence is 15 residues long. The germline gives CDR1 SEHNR, CDR2 FQNEAQ (reference sequence). The whole variable domain, remainder taken from reference TRBV7-9 and TRBJ1-5, is DTGVSQNPRHKITKRGQNVTFRCDPISEHNRLYWYRQTLGQGPEFLTYFQNEAQLEKSRLLSDRFSAERPKGSFSTLEIQRTEQGDSAMYLCASSFGSYSNQPQHFGDGTRLSIL.

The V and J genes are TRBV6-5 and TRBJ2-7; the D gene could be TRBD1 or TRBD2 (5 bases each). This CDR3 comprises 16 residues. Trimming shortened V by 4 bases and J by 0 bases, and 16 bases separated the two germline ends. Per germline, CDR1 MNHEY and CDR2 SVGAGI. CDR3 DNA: TGTGCCAGCAGTTCTCTGGGGGTATCCCCCTCCTACGAGCAGTACTTC. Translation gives CASSSLGVSPSYEQYF.

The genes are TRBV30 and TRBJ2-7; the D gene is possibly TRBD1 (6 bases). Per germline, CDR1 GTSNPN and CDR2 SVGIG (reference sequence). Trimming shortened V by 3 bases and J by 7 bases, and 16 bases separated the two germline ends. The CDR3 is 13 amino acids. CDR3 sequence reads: CAWRGRDNGEQYF. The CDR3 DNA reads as TGTGCCTGGAGAGGCAGGGACAATGGGGAGCAGTACTTC. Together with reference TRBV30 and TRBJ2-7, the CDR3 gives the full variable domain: SQTIHQWPATLVQPVGSPLSLECTVEGTSNPNLYWYRQAAGRGLQLLFYSVGIGQISSEVPQNLSASRPQDRQFILSSKKLLLSDSGFYLCAWRGRDNGEQYFGPGTRLTVT.

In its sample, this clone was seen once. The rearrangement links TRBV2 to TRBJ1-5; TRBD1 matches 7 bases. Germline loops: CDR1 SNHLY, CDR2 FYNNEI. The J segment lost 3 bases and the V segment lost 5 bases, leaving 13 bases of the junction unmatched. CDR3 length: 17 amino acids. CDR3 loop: CASSLRIRDSHNQPQHF. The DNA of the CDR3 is TGTGCCAGCAGTTTAAGAATCCGGGACAGCCACAATCAGCCCCAGCATTTT.

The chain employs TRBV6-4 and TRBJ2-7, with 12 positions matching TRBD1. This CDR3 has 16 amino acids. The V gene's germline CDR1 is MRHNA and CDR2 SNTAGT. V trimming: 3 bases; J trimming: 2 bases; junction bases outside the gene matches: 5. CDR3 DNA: TGTGCCAGCAGTGAATCCGGGACAGGGGGCACCTACGAGCAGTACTTC. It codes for CASSESGTGGTYEQYF.

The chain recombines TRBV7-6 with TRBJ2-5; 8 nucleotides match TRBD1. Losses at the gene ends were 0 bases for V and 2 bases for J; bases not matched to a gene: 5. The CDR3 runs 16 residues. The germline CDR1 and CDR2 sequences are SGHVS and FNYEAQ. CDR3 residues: CASSLAGTGRQETQYF. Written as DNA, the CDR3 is TGTGCCAGCAGCTTAGCGGGGACAGGACGGCAAGAGACCCAGTACTTC.

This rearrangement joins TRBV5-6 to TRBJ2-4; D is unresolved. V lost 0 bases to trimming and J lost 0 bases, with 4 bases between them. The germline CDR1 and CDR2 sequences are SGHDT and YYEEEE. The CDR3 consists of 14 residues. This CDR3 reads CASSLETAKNIQYF. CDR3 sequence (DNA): TGTGCCAGCAGCTTGGAGACAGCCAAAAACATTCAGTACTTC.

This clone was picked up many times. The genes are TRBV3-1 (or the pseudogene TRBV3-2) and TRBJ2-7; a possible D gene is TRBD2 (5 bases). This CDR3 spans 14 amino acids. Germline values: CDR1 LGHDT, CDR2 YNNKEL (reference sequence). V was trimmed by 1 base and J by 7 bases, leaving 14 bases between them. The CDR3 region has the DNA TGTGCCAGCAGCCAAGGCTCCCCCCCGGGAGAGCAGTACTTC. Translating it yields CASSQGSPPGEQYF.

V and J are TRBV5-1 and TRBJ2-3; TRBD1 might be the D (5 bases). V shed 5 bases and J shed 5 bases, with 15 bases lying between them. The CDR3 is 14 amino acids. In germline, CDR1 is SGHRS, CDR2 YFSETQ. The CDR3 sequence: CASRVTGPLDTQYF. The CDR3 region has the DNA TGCGCCAGCAGAGTAACAGGACCCCTAGATACGCAGTATTTT.